This TCR beta chain is from a study of vaccination and CD4 T cells after COVID-19. Study as a whole: Of the convalescent patients, who were SARS-CoV-2 positive by nasal swab PCR, under 10 had mild and one severe disease.

For this clonotype: Its antigen is unidentified.

Treatment indicated: approximately nine-day PBMC culture with coronavirus spike peptide pools or control peptides (ViraFEST assay). After being plated at under 2.5 million per well, PBMCs were cultured with about 10 IU/ml IL-2 and around 9.3 ug/ml peptide pools. The trim removed 6 bases at V and 6 bases at J, leaving 11 bases unmatched. The germline CDR1 and CDR2 sequences are SNHLY and FYNNEI. The CDR3 spans 15 residues. Cultured CD4+ T-cell DNA underwent Oncomine TCR Beta short-read sequencing. Each CDR3 protein gets one entry after TCRdb re-called the PCR reads with MiXCR. The sample has 9,500 to 12,000 distinct CDR3 sequences; 40% to 45% are singletons.

Specimen: CD4+ T cells from blood, cultured in vitro. The chain uses TRBV2 and TRBJ1-5; 7 bases match TRBD1. The clonotype was recovered from a human donor who had recovered from COVID-19. The CDR3 loop is CASRAGAGGSQPQHF. CDR3 bases: TGTGCCAGCAGGGCCGGGGCAGGGGGAAGTCAGCCCCAGCATTTT. Together with reference TRBV2 and TRBJ1-5, the CDR3 gives the full variable domain: EPEVTQTPSHQVTQMGQEVILRCVPISNHLYFYWYRQILGQKVEFLVSFYNNEISEKSEIFDDQFSVERPDGSNFTLKIRSTKLEDSAMYFCASRAGAGGSQPQHFGDGTRLSIL.